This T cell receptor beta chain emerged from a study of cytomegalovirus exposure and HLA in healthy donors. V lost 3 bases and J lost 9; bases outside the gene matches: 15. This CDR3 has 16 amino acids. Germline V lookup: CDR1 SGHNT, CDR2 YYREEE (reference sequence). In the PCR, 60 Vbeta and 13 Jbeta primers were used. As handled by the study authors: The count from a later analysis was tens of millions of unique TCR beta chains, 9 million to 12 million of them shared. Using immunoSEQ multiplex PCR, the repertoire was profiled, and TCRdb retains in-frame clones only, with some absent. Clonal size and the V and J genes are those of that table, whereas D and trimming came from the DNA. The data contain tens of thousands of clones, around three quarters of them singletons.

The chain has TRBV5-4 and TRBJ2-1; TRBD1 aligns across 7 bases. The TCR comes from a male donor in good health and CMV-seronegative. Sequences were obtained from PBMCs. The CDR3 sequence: CASSSPTGRSISEQFF. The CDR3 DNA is TGTGCCAGCAGCTCTCCGACAGGGCGCTCTATAAGTGAGCAGTTCTTC.